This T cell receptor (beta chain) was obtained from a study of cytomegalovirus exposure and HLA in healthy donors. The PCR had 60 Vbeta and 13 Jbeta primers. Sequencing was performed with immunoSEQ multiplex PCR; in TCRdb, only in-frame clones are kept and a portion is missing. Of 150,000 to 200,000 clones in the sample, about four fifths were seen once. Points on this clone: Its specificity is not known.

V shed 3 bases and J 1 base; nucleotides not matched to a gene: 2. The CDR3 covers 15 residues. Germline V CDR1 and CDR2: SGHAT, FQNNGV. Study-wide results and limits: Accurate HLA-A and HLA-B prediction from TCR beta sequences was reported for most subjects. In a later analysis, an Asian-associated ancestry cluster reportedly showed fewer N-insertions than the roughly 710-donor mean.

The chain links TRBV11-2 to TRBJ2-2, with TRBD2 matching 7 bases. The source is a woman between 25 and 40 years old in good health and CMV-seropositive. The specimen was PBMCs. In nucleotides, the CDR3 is TGTGCCAGCAGCTTTAGCGGGCTGAACACCGGGGAGCTGTTTTTT. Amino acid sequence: CASSFSGLNTGELFF. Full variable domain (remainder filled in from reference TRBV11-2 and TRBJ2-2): EAGVAQSPRYKIIEKRQSVAFWCNPISGHATLYWYQQILGQGPKLLIQFQNNGVVDDSQLPKDRFSAERLKGVDSTLKIQPAKLEDSAVYLCASSFSGLNTGELFFGEGSRLTVL.